This T cell receptor beta chain stems from a study of T cells in narcolepsy. The assay was immunoSEQ multiplex PCR, and TCRdb's table has in-frame clones only and misses some. The repertoire holds about 33,000 clones, 90% seen once, with approximately 1.2% in the top ten. Regarding this clone: Its antigen is not identified.

Study outcomes and limitations: Blood of same and different patients, but not healthy controls, reportedly held recurring autoreactive clonotypes. Comparing one patient's CSF and blood CD4+ clonotypes highlighted HCRT- and TRIB2-specific autoreactive clonotypes. Autoreactive clone sequences were missing from some blood memory CD4+ repertoires.

V was cut by 0 bases and J by 0 bases, with 15 bases left in between. Germline V CDR1 and CDR2: LGHNA, YSLEER. The length of the CDR3 is 18 residues. Sequencing input: CD45RA- memory CD4+ T cells from PBMCs. The genes are TRBV4-3 and TRBJ1-5, with D unresolved. The sequence was obtained from a human donor with narcolepsy. The CDR3, as DNA: TGCGCCAGCAGCCAAGATTTGGGCAGTTTCTATAGCAATCAGCCCCAGCATTTT. Protein product: CASSQDLGSFYSNQPQHF.